This paragraph reports one TCR beta chain. This entry comes from a study of blood T cell repertoires in COVID-19. Study context: From T cells, B-cell-depleted T cells, or PBMCs came the material, which was cDNA or gDNA.

Sequencing was performed with immunoSEQ multiplex PCR; in TCRdb, only in-frame clones are kept and a portion is missing. In the table there are fewer than 100,000 clones, 70% to 90% of which are singletons. The source is a human donor with acute or convalescent COVID-19. The donor label of this sample is uncertain. Sequencing was carried out using peripheral blood.

CDR3 sequence (DNA): TGTGCCAGCACAGGTGTGAAAAGGGAAAAACTGTTTTTT. Its translation is CASTGVKREKLFF. This chain links TRBV2 with TRBJ1-4; D is ambiguous. With 7 bases removed from V and 8 bases from J, the gap between germline ends came to 14 bases. The V gene's germline CDR1 is SNHLY and CDR2 FYNNEI. There are 13 residues in the CDR3.